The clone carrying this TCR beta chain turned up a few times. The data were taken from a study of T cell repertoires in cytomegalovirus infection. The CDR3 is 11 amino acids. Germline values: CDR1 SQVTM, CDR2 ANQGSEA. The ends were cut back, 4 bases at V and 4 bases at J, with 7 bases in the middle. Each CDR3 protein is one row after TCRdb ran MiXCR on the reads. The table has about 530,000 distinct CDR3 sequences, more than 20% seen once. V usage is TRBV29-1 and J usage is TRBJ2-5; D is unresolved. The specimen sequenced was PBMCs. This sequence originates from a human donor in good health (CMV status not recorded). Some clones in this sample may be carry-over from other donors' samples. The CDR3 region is CSVAVGETQYF. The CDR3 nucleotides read TGCAGCGTTGCAGTTGGAGAGACCCAGTACTTC.